This TCR beta chain was sequenced during a study of cytomegalovirus exposure and HLA in healthy donors. The study's findings and limits: Altogether, 160 or so TCR beta chains were recorded as cytomegalovirus-associated.

A note on this clone: As yet, its antigen is unknown.

CDR3 length: 16 amino acids. Per germline, CDR1 SGHRS and CDR2 YFSETQ. V lost 0 bases to trimming and J lost 1 base; unmatched junction nucleotides: 2. Primers: 60 Vbeta forward and 13 Jbeta reverse. The table came from immunoSEQ multiplex PCR; TCRdb's copy has only in-frame clones and leaves some out. This listing includes about 170,000 clones. Material for sequencing was PBMCs. The source of this sequence is a young woman in good health and CMV-seropositive. The V gene is TRBV5-1, the J gene TRBJ2-4; 9 bases are a match to TRBD1. The CDR3 DNA sequence: TGCGCCAGCAGCTTGGGACAGGGGGAGGCCAAAAACATTCAGTACTTC. Translation: CASSLGQGEAKNIQYF.